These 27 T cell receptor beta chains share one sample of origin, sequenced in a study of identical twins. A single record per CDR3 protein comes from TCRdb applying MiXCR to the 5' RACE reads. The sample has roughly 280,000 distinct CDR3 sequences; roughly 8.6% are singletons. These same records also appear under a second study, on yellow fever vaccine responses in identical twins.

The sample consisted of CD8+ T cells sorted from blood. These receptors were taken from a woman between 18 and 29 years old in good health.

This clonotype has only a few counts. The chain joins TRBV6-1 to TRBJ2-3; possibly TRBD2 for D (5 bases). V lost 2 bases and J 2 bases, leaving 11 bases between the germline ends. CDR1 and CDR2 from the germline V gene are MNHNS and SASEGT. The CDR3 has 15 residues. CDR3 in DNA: TGTGCCAGCAGTGAATGGAGGCAGGCCACAGATACGCAGTATTTT. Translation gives CASSEWRQATDTQYF.

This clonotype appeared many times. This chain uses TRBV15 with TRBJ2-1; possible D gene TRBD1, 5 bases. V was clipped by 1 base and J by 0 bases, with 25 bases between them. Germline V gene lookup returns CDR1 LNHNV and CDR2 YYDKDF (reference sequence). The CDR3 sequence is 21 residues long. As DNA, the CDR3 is TGTGCCACCAGCAGAGTGGGGCACTGGGATGGTACCGAGAGCTCCTACAATGAGCAGTTCTTC. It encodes CATSRVGHWDGTESSYNEQFF.

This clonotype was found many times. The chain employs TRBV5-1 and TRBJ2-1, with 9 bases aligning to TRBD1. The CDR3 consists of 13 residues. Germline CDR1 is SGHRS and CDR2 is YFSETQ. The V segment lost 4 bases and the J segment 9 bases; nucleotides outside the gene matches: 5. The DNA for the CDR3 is TGCGCCAGCAGCAGGACAGGGGAGACTGAGCAGTTCTTC. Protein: CASSRTGETEQFF. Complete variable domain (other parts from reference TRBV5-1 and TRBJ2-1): KAGVTQTPRYLIKTRGQQVTLSCSPISGHRSVSWYQQTPGQGLQFLFEYFSETQRNKGNFPGRFSGRQFSNSRSEMNVSTLELGDSALYLCASSRTGETEQFFGPGTRLTVL.

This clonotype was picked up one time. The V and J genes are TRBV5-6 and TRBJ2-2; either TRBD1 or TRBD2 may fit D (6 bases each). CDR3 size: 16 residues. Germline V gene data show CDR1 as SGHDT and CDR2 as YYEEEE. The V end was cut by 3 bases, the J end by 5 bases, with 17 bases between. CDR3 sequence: CASSSRDMGGTGELFF. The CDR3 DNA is TGTGCCAGCAGCTCTCGGGACATGGGGGGTACCGGGGAGCTGTTTTTT.

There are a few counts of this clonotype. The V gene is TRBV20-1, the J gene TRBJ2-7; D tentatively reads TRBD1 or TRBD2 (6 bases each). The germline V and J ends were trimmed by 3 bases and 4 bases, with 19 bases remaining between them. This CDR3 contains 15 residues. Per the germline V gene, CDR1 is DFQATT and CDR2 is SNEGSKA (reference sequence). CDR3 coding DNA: TGCAGTGCTAGTAACCGGGGGCTAGATCCTTACGAGCAGTACTTC. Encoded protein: CSASNRGLDPYEQYF.

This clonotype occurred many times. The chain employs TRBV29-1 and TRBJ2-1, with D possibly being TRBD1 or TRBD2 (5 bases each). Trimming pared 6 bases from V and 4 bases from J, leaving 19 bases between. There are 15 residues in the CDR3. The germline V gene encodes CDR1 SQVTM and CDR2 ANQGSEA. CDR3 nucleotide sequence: TGCAGCGTAGGCACCGGGACCAAAACTTACAATGAGCAGTTCTTC. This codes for CSVGTGTKTYNEQFF.

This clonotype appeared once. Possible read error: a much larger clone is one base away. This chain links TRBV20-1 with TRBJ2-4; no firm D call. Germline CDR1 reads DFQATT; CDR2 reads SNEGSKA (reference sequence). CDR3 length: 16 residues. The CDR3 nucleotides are TGCTGTGCTAGGGCCCGCCCCGTTCTAGCCAAAAACATTCAGTACTTC. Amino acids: CCARARPVLAKNIQYF.

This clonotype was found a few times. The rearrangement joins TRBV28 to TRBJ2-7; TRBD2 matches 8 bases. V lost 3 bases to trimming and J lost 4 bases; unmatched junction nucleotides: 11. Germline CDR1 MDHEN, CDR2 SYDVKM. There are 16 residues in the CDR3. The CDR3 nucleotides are TGTGCCAGCAGTTTTCTTCAGCGGGAGTTAGGGTACGAGCAGTACTTC. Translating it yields CASSFLQRELGYEQYF.

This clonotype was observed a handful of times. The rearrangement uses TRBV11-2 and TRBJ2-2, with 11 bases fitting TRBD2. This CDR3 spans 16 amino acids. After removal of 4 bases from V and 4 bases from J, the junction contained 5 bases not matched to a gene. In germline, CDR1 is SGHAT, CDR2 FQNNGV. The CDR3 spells CASSYLAGGPTGELFF. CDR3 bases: TGTGCCAGCAGCTATCTAGCGGGAGGACCCACCGGGGAGCTGTTTTTT. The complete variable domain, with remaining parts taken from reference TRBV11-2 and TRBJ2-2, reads EAGVAQSPRYKIIEKRQSVAFWCNPISGHATLYWYQQILGQGPKLLIQFQNNGVVDDSQLPKDRFSAERLKGVDSTLKIQPAKLEDSAVYLCASSYLAGGPTGELFFGEGSRLTVL.

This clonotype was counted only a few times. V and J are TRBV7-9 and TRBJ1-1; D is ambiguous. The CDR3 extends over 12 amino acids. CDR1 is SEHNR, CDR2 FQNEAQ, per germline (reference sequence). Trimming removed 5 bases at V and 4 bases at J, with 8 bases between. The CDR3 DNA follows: TGTGCCAGCAGCCCCGGTCCCACTGAAGCTTTCTTT. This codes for CASSPGPTEAFF. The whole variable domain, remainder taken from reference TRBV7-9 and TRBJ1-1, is DTGVSQNPRHKITKRGQNVTFRCDPISEHNRLYWYRQTLGQGPEFLTYFQNEAQLEKSRLLSDRFSAERPKGSFSTLEIQRTEQGDSAMYLCASSPGPTEAFFGQGTRLTVV.

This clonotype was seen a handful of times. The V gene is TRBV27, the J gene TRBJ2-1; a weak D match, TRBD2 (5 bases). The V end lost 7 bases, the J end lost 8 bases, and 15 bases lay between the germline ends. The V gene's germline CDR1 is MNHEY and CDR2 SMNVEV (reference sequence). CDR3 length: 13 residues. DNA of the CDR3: TGTGCCAGCAAATCCCCCCACGGGGATGAGCAGTTCTTC. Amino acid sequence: CASKSPHGDEQFF.

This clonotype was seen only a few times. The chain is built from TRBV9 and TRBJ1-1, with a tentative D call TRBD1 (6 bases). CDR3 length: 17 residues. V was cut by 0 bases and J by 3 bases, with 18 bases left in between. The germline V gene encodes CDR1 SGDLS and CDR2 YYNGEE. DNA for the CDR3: TGTGCCAGCAGCGTAGGAGACAGGCCGGGCGGAGACACTGAAGCTTTCTTT. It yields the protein CASSVGDRPGGDTEAFF. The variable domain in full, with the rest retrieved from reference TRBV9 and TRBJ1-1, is DSGVTQTPKHLITATGQRVTLRCSPRSGDLSVYWYQQSLDQGLQFLIQYYNGEERAKGNILERFSAQQFPDLHSELNLSSLELGDSALYFCASSVGDRPGGDTEAFFGQGTRLTVV.

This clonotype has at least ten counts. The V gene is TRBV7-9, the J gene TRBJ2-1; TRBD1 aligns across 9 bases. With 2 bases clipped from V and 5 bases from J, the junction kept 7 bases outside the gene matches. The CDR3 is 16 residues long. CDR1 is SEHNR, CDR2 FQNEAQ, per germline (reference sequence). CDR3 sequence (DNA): TGTGCCAGCAGCTTAACTGGGACAGGGAAACACAATGAGCAGTTCTTC. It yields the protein CASSLTGTGKHNEQFF. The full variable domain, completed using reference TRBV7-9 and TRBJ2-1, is DTGVSQNPRHKITKRGQNVTFRCDPISEHNRLYWYRQTLGQGPEFLTYFQNEAQLEKSRLLSDRFSAERPKGSFSTLEIQRTEQGDSAMYLCASSLTGTGKHNEQFFGPGTRLTVL.

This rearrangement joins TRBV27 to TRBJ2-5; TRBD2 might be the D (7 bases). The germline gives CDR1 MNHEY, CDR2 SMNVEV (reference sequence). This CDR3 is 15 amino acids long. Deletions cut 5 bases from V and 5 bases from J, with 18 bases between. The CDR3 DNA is TGTGCCAGCAGTCTGGTAGGGGGGGCCGCGGAGACCCAGTACTTC. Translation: CASSLVGGAAETQYF.

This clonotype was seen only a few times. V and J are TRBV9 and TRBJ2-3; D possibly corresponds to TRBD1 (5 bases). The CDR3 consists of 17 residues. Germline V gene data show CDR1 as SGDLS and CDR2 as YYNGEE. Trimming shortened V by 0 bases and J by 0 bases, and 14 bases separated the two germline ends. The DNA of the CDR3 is TGTGCCAGCAGCGTAGGGTTCAGGGTCCATAGCACAGATACGCAGTATTTT. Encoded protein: CASSVGFRVHSTDTQYF.

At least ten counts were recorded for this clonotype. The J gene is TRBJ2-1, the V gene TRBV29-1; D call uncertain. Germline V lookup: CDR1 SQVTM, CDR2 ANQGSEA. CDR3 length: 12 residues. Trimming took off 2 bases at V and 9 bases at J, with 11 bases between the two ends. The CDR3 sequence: CSVESVDPEQFF. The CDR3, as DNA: TGCAGCGTTGAAAGCGTCGACCCTGAGCAGTTCTTC.

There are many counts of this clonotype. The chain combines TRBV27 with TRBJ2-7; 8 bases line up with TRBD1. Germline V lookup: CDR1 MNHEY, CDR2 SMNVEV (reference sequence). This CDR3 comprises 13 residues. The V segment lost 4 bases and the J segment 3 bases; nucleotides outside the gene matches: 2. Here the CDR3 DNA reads TGTGCCAGCAGTTCAGGGGGCGGCTACGAGCAGTACTTC. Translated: CASSSGGGYEQYF.

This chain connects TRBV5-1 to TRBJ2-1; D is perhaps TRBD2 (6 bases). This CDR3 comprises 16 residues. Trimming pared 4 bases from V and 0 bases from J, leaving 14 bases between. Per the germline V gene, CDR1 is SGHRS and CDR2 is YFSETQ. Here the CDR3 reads CASSPGRGSSYNEQFF. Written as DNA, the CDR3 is TGCGCCAGCAGCCCGGGACGGGGGAGCTCCTACAATGAGCAGTTCTTC.

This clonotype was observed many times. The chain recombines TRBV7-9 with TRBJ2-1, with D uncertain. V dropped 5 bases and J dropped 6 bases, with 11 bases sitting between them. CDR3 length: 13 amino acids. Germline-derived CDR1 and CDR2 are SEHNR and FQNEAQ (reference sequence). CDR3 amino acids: CASSTWSSNEQFF. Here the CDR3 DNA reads TGTGCCAGCAGCACTTGGTCTTCCAATGAGCAGTTCTTC.

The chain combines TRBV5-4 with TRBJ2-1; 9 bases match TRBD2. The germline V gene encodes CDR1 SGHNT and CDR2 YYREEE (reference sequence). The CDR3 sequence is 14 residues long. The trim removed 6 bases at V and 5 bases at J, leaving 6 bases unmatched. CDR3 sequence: CASMRLAEHNEQFF. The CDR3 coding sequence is TGTGCCAGCATGCGACTAGCGGAGCACAATGAGCAGTTCTTC.

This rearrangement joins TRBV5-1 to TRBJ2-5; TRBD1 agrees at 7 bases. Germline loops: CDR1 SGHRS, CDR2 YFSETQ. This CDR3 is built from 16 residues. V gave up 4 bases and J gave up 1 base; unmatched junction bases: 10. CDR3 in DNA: TGCGCCAGCAGCGCCCCACGACAGGGAATCCAAGAGACCCAGTACTTC. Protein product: CASSAPRQGIQETQYF.

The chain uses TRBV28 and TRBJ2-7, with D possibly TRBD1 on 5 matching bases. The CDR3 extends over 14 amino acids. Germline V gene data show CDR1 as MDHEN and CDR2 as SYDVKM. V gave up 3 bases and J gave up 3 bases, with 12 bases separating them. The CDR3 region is CASSFLGANYEQYF. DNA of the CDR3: TGTGCCAGCAGTTTTCTTGGGGCGAACTACGAGCAGTACTTC.

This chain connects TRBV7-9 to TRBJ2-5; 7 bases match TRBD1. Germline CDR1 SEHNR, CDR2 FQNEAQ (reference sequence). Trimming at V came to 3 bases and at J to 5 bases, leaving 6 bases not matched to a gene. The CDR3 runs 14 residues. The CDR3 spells CASSFEGAGETQYF. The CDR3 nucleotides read TGTGCCAGCAGCTTTGAGGGGGCCGGGGAGACCCAGTACTTC.

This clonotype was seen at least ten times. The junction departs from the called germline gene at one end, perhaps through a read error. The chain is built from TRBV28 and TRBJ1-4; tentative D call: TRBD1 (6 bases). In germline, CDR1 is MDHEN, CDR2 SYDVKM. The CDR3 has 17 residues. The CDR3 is CASRRLRETGPKEKLFF. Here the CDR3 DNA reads TGTGCCAGCAGGCGACTCAGGGAGACAGGTCCTAAAGAAAAACTGTTTTTT.

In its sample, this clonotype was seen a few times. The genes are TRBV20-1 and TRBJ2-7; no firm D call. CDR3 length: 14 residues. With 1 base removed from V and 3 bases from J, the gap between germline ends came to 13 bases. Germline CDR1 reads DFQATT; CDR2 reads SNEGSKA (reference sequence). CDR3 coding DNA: TGCAGTGCTAGAGGGGCGGAGATGCACTACGAGCAGTACTTC. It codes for CSARGAEMHYEQYF.

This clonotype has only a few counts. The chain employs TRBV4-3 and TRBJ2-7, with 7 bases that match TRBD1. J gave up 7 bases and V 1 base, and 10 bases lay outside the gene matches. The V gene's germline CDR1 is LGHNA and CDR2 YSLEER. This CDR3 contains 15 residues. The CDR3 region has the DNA TGCGCCAGCAGCCAAGGGAGCCAGGGGGTTCGGGAGCAGTACTTC. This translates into CASSQGSQGVREQYF.

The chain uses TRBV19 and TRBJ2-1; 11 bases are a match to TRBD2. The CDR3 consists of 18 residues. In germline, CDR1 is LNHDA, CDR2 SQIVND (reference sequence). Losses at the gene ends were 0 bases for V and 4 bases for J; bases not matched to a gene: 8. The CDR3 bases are TGTGCCAGTAGTATAGAACTAGCGGGAGTCTCCCCTTACAATGAGCAGTTCTTC. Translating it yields CASSIELAGVSPYNEQFF.